The TCR beta chain under discussion was sequenced for a study of naive CD8 T cells in extremely preterm neonates (dated by TCRdb to the late 2010s). For the wider study: The abstract gives the adult participants' age range as 25-50 years, whereas the methods give 20-50 years. The study compared TCRbeta CDR3 repertoires of sorted naive CD8+ T cells across four age groups: extremely preterm neonates, term neonates, young children and adults. The investigation overall reported the following: Preterm CDR3s were shorter, with fewer N additions and less junctional trimming, and were closer to germline than those of older groups. Preterm neonates showed significantly lower iChao1 richness than every other age group (p < 0.05) along with an even clone distribution, indicating a less rich repertoire. To track T cell development within individuals, the authors urged prospective longitudinal studies of preterm and term neonates. As limitations, the authors pointed to a small sample size and variable productive template counts among preterm samples. The proportion of shared CDR3 nucleotide sequences was higher in preterm neonates (approximately 2.5%) than in term neonates (around 0.4%), young children (0.03%) and adults (around 0.01%).

On this clone: Its antigen target is currently unknown. Qualities for individual bases were not recorded, and no much larger clone is one base off.

Trimming removed 1 base from V and 7 bases from J; the gene matches leave 6 bases unexplained. The germline V gene encodes CDR1 SGHRS and CDR2 YFSETQ. From the cysteine through the phenylalanine, the CDR3 covers 15 amino acids. Only CDR3 DNA remains: 45 bases, in frame from the first base. TCRbeta CDR3 regions were amplified from genomic DNA by a two-step, bias-controlled multiplex PCR. The multiplex PCR used primers specific for every TRBV and TRBJ gene segment. The immunoSEQ Assay was used to generate the TCRbeta repertoire data. Per the original workflow: A relative-frequency ratio and a modified nearest-neighbor algorithm were applied to filter and cluster reads so that closely related sequences were merged. The V, D and J gene assignments for CDR3 sequences were based on IMGT annotation. Template counts were corrected for PCR amplification bias by normalization and were quantified against synthetic TCR CDR3 analog sequences. Only unique productive sequences, defined as in-frame CDR3 sequences lacking stop codons, were included in the analyses. The immunoSEQ Analyzer software was used to calculate clonality, defined as 1 minus Pielou's evenness, and iChao1 richness. Statistical testing was performed in JMP, using Student's t-test or a non-parametric test depending on Shapiro-Wilk normality results. Entries here come from immuneACCESS through TCRdb and include only in-frame sequences with V and J called. Some clones fail to appear in such tables; in the studies checked, an unresolved V gene covers under half of the shortfall, and the cause of the remainder is unknown. Clonal size and the V and J genes are those of that table, whereas D and trimming came from the DNA. Present in this sample are several thousand clones, around 98% of which were seen just once. The ten most abundant clones make up 1% to 1.5% of the sample.

Peripheral blood was donated by five healthy children aged about 15-56 months undergoing elective routine surgery and by five healthy nonsmoking adults. A FACSAria III cell sorter was used to sort live, Annexin V-negative naive CD8+ T cells (CD3+CD8+CD45RA+CCR7+). Each sample yielded between roughly 17,000 and 100,000 sorted naive CD8+ T cells. Mononuclear cells were isolated from diluted blood by Ficoll-Paque density gradient centrifugation. Before sorting, mononuclear cells were cryopreserved in approximately 10% DMSO with roughly 90% FBS and kept in long-term storage at -150 degrees C. Annexin V and antibodies against CD3, CD8, CCR7 and CD45RA were used to stain the thawed cells. Genomic DNA was extracted from snap-frozen sorted cell pellets with the DNeasy Blood and Tissue Kit.

The V and J segments used are TRBV5-1 and TRBJ2-1, with 9 bases matching TRBD2. The receptor was derived from a human donor in good health. Specimen: naive CD8+ T cells from blood. The sequence in DNA is TGCGCCAGCAGCTTGTCGGCGGGAGGGCCAAATGAGCAGTTCTTC. Its translation is CASSLSAGGPNEQFF.